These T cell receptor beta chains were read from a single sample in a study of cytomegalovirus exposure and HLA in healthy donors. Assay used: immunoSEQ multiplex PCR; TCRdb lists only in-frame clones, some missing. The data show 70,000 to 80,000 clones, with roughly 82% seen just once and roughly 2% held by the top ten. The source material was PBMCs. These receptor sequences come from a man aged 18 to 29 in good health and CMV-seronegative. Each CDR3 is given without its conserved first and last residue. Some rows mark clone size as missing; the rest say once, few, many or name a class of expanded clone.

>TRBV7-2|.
ASSLGTGIYEAF
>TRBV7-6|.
ASSLGQVGNEQY
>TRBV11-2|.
ASSLIGGGTEAF
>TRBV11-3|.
ASSFLGQGHGELF
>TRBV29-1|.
SARTGDNQPQH
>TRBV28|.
ASNLLAGMDNSPLH
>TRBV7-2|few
ASTWNRGAYEQY
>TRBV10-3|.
AISDDRANNEQF
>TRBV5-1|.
ASSPGLAGADEQY
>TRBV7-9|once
ASSLVDRSSNSPLH
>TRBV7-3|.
ASSPGTSGRSSYNEQF
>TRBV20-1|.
SAREGGYT
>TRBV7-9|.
ASSLGGTGRSFYDYT
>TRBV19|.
ASSWGGSSGNTIY
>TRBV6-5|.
ASTLSWRSGTEAF
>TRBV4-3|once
ASSQVPGTDTQY